This record concerns one T cell receptor (beta chain) sequence. Its antigen is unidentified. The entry originates in a study of response to subunit inactivated influenza vaccine. Findings and limits, study-wide: The authors proposed limited new T cell recruitment per seasonal influenza vaccination.

TCRdb passed the RT-PCR reads through MiXCR, listing each CDR3 protein once. This table holds roughly 700,000 distinct CDR3 sequences, roughly 13% found once. CDR3 size: 16 residues. Germline CDR1 and CDR2: KGHDR and SFDVKD. Trimming cost V 2 bases and J 0 bases, with 12 bases left between them. The chain links TRBV24-1 to TRBJ2-5; D possibly matches TRBD1 or TRBD2 (6 bases each). The sequencing here drew on PBMCs from blood, taken about 14 days before vaccination. The TCR originated in a man aged 50 to 60 who received an inactivated influenza vaccine. CDR3 DNA sequence: TGTGCCACCAGTGATTCGGGGGCAACGTACCAAGAGACCCAGTACTTC. Translation gives CATSDSGATYQETQYF.